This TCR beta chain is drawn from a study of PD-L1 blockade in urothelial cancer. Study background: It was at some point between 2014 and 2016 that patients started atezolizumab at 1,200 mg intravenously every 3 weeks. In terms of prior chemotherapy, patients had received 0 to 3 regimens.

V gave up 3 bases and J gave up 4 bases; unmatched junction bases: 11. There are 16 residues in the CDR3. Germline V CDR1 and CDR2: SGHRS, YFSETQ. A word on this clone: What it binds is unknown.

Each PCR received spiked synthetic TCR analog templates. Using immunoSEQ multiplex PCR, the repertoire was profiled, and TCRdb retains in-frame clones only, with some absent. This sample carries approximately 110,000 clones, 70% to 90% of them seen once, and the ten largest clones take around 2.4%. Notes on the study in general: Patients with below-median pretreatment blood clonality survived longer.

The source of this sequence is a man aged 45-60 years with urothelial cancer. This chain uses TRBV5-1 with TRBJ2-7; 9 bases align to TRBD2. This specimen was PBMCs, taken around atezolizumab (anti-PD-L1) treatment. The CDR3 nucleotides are TGCGCCAGCAGCTCCGGACTAGCGCCGACCAGTTACGAGCAGTACTTC. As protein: CASSSGLAPTSYEQYF.